The 13 T cell receptor beta chains below all came from one sample that was sequenced in a study of regulatory dendritic cells for organ transplantation listed by TCRdb under 2017. Libraries were constructed by the immunoSEQ multiplex PCR assay. Entries here come from immuneACCESS through TCRdb and include only in-frame sequences with V and J called. Some clones fail to appear in such tables; in the studies checked, an unresolved V gene covers under half of the shortfall, and the cause of the remainder is unknown. The table for this sample lists roughly 35,000 clones; roughly nine tenths of them were counted only once. The biggest ten clones account for 0.05% to 0.065% of the sample. The sample consisted of naive CD4+ T cells from blood. The cell subset or site label corresponds to: CD45RA+ naive T cells. The source of these receptors is a human donor in good health.

The V gene is TRBV28, the J gene TRBJ2-5, with TRBD2 matching 7 bases. V lost 5 bases and J lost 4; bases outside the gene matches: 13. The CDR3 runs to 16 residues. CDR1 and CDR2 from the germline V gene are MDHEN and SYDVKM. CDR3 in DNA: TGTGCCAGCAGTCTGGGGTTGGGAGTAGCGGGAGAGACCCAGTACTTC. Translating gives CASSLGLGVAGETQYF.

CDR3 in DNA: TGTGCCAGTACAAAGGACAGGGGGCAAACAGATACGCAGTATTTT. Encoded protein: CASTKDRGQTDTQYF. The chain uses TRBV19 and TRBJ2-3, with TRBD1 matching over 11 bases. V was pared by 7 bases and J by 3 bases, with 6 bases of the junction left unmatched. CDR3 size: 15 residues. CDR1 and CDR2 (germline): LNHDA, SQIVND (reference sequence). Filled out from reference TRBV19 and TRBJ2-3, the complete variable domain reads DGGITQSPKYLFRKEGQNVTLSCEQNLNHDAMYWYRQDPGQGLRLIYYSQIVNDFQKGDIAEGYSVSREKKESFPLTVTSAQKNPTAFYLCASTKDRGQTDTQYFGPGTRLTVL.

The chain carries TRBV27 and TRBJ1-4, with D perhaps TRBD1 (5 bases). This CDR3 is 16 amino acids long. Trimming left V 0 bases short and J 7 bases short, with 15 bases between. Germline-derived CDR1 and CDR2 are MNHEY and SMNVEV (reference sequence). The CDR3 loop is CASSLSMAGMAEKLFF. CDR3 DNA: TGTGCCAGCAGTTTATCGATGGCAGGGATGGCTGAAAAACTGTTTTTT. Filled out from reference TRBV27 and TRBJ1-4, the complete variable domain reads EAQVTQNPRYLITVTGKKLTVTCSQNMNHEYMSWYRQDPGLGLRQIYYSMNVEVTDKGDVPEGYKVSRKEKRNFPLILESPSPNQTSLYFCASSLSMAGMAEKLFFGSGTQLSVL.

The V gene is TRBV2, the J gene TRBJ2-3; tentatively, D is TRBD1 or TRBD2 (5 bases each). Germline CDR1 and CDR2: SNHLY and FYNNEI. There are 13 residues in the CDR3. Trimming left V 10 bases short and J 0 bases short, with 11 bases between. The CDR3 protein is CAIGTGSTDTQYF. The CDR3 DNA is TGTGCCATAGGGACGGGGAGCACAGATACGCAGTATTTT.

The V call is TRBV7-8, the J call TRBJ2-7, with 9 bases that match TRBD2. The CDR3 sequence is 15 residues long. The junction had 5 bases not matched to a gene; V was cut back by 5 bases and J by 0 bases. CDR1 and CDR2 from the germline V gene are SGHVS and FQNEAQ. The DNA of the CDR3 is TGTGCCAGCAGCCCTAGCGGGATTAGCTCCTACGAGCAGTACTTC. It encodes CASSPSGISSYEQYF.

This clone has only one observation. The rearrangement joins TRBV21-1 to TRBJ2-3; the table's TRBD2 call for D was not verified on the DNA. TRBV21-1 is termed a pseudogene. The CDR3 consists of 17 residues. The CDR3 DNA follows: TGTGCCAGCAGCAAAGAGTTGACTAGCGGGAGCACAGATACGCAGTATTTT. This codes for CASSKELTSGSTDTQYF.

This chain connects TRBV4-2 to TRBJ2-3; TRBD2 aligns across 10 bases. Trimming at V came to 4 bases and at J to 2 bases, leaving 3 bases not matched to a gene. Germline-derived CDR1 and CDR2 are LGHNA and YNFKEQ. This CDR3 has 15 residues. CDR3 protein: CASSLSGGVTDTQYF. The DNA for the CDR3 is TGTGCCAGCAGCCTAAGCGGGGGGGTCACAGATACGCAGTATTTT.

This rearrangement joins TRBV7-2 to TRBJ1-2, with D maybe TRBD1 (5 bases). V was clipped by 3 bases and J by 6 bases, with 20 bases between them. Germline-derived CDR1 and CDR2 are SGHTA and FQGNSA. This CDR3 region has 16 residues. The CDR3 is CASSLPGRHKGHGYTF. The CDR3 DNA reads as TGTGCCAGCAGCTTGCCGGGACGGCATAAGGGCCATGGCTACACCTTC.

The chain uses TRBV9 and TRBJ2-2; D perhaps matches TRBD1 (6 bases). Germline V gene lookup returns CDR1 SGDLS and CDR2 YYNGEE. This CDR3 comprises 15 residues. V shed 3 bases and J shed 0 bases, with 9 bases lying between them. The CDR3 loop is CASSARTANTGELFF. The CDR3 coding sequence is TGTGCCAGCAGCGCAAGGACAGCGAACACCGGGGAGCTGTTTTTT.

The V and J genes are TRBV20-1 and TRBJ1-2; D remains unclear. The V end lost 5 bases, the J end lost 5 bases, and 9 bases lay between the germline ends. CDR1 and CDR2 (germline): DFQATT, SNEGSKA (reference sequence). CDR3 size: 11 residues. The CDR3 region is CSAATLYGYTF. DNA for the CDR3: TGCAGTGCTGCGACCCTTTATGGCTACACCTTC.

The chain employs TRBV5-5 and TRBJ1-6, with D uncertain. Germline V CDR1 and CDR2: SGHKS, YYEKEE (reference sequence). Trimming removed 3 bases from V and 7 bases from J, with 8 bases in between. The CDR3 extends over 13 amino acids. The CDR3 coding sequence is TGTGCCAGCAGCTCCCGCATGAATTCACCCCTCCACTTT. Protein sequence: CASSSRMNSPLHF.

The chain couples TRBV18 to TRBJ2-1; 10 positions agree with TRBD1. Germline trimming cut 3 bases from V and 4 bases from J; bases unmatched to any gene: 3. This CDR3 has 15 amino acids. Germline CDR1 is KGHSH and CDR2 is LQKENI. CDR3 bases: TGTGCCAGCTCACCGGGACAGGGGCGATACAATGAGCAGTTCTTC. It translates to CASSPGQGRYNEQFF.

The chain employs TRBV11-2 and TRBJ2-3; D not certain. V lost 3 bases to trimming and J lost 1 base, with 17 bases between them. The germline gives CDR1 SGHAT, CDR2 FQNNGV. The CDR3 extends over 17 amino acids. CDR3 in amino acids: CASSFDLGRRRTDTQYF. The CDR3 region has the DNA TGTGCCAGCAGCTTTGATCTCGGACGGAGACGCACAGATACGCAGTATTTT.